The sequence of this T cell receptor beta chain was determined in a study of blood T cell repertoires in COVID-19. For the study at large: COVID-19 samples from acute and convalescent phases originated in the United States, Italy and Spain. T cells, B-cell-depleted T cells, or PBMCs provided the cDNA or gDNA that served as material.

Here immunoSEQ multiplex PCR was the method, and the copy in TCRdb shows in-frame clones only, minus some. The sample shows approximately 82,000 clones, about 81% of them seen only once. The source is a human donor in a cohort sampled during active COVID-19. Specimen: peripheral blood.

CDR3 nucleotide sequence: TGTGCCAGCAGCTTCGACTTTAACACTGAAGCTTTCTTT. Translation gives CASSFDFNTEAFF. The gene calls are TRBV7-8 and TRBJ1-1, with no clear D. The CDR3 spans 13 residues. Between the trimmed V and J ends, which lost 3 bases and 2 bases, there was a span of 7 bases. Germline V lookup: CDR1 SGHVS, CDR2 FQNEAQ.